This entry lists 14 T cell receptor beta chains sequenced from one sample in a study of chemoradiotherapy in HPV16-positive cancers. Using immunoSEQ multiplex PCR, the repertoire was profiled, and TCRdb retains in-frame clones only, with some absent. The sample has approximately 11,000 clones; 86% are singletons. Sequencing used blood, obtained from a patient who underwent chemoradiotherapy. The source of these receptors is a human donor with HPV-associated anogenital cancer.

The rearrangement links TRBV7-6 to TRBJ2-2; 8 bases line up with TRBD2. The germline gives CDR1 SGHVS, CDR2 FNYEAQ. This CDR3 is 15 amino acids long. Trimming took 5 bases from V and 4 from J; bases not matched to a gene: 6. CDR3: CASSPGGVGTGELFF. CDR3 DNA: TGTGCCAGCAGCCCCGGGGGGGTTGGCACCGGGGAGCTGTTTTTT.

In its sample, this clone was seen a few times. The chain has TRBV7-3 and TRBJ1-6; D may be TRBD1 (5 bases). Trimming pared 4 bases from V and 8 bases from J, leaving 12 bases between. CDR1 is SGHTA and CDR2 is FQGTGA in the germline V gene. The length of the CDR3 is 14 residues. CDR3 DNA sequence: TGTGCCAGCAGCTCGAATCGGGGGGATTCACCCCTCCACTTT. Protein sequence: CASSSNRGDSPLHF.

The V and J genes are TRBV5-5 and TRBJ1-2; no clear D gene. The V and J ends lost 6 bases and 4 bases respectively, with 7 bases between them. Per germline, CDR1 SGHKS and CDR2 YYEKEE (reference sequence). The CDR3 runs to 11 residues. This chain's CDR3 is CASTGGYGYTF. CDR3 DNA sequence: TGTGCCAGCACTGGTGGCTATGGCTACACCTTC.

This chain connects TRBV19 to TRBJ2-7, with TRBD2 matching over 11 bases. Germline CDR1 and CDR2: LNHDA and SQIVND (reference sequence). Trimming took 6 bases from V and 0 from J; bases not matched to a gene: 13. This CDR3 contains 18 residues. The chain's CDR3 is CASSRGLAGGSSSYEQYF. For the CDR3, the DNA is TGTGCCAGTAGCCGGGGGCTAGCGGGGGGCTCAAGCTCCTACGAGCAGTACTTC.

The chain carries TRBV7-2 and TRBJ1-1; a weak D match, TRBD1 (5 bases). The CDR3 has 18 residues. The V gene's germline CDR1 is SGHTA and CDR2 FQGNSA. Trimming shortened V by 4 bases and J by 0 bases, and 21 bases separated the two germline ends. The CDR3 nucleotides read TGTGCCAGCAGCTCGCAGGGTACTAGAAGTGGAGTGAACACTGAAGCTTTCTTT. Translation gives CASSSQGTRSGVNTEAFF. The whole variable domain, remainder taken from reference TRBV7-2 and TRBJ1-1, is GAGVSQSPSNKVTEKGKDVELRCDPISGHTALYWYRQSLGQGLEFLIYFQGNSAPDKSGLPSDRFSAERTGGSVSTLTIQRTQQEDSAVYLCASSSQGTRSGVNTEAFFGQGTRLTVV.

The table lists this clone with a few counts. This chain connects TRBV18 to TRBJ1-2; D call uncertain. The V gene lost 0 bases and the J gene lost 5 bases, with 13 bases spanning the gap. The CDR3 length is 15 residues. In germline, CDR1 is KGHSH, CDR2 LQKENI. The CDR3 bases are TGTGCCAGCTCACCACCGGCGTCGTTGGTGTATGGCTACACCTTC. Translation gives CASSPPASLVYGYTF.

The rearrangement uses TRBV12-5 and TRBJ1-5, with a weak D call TRBD1 (6 bases). Germline CDR1 is LGHNT and CDR2 is FRNRAP. Trimming left V 2 bases short and J 5 bases short, with 10 bases between. The CDR3 has 14 amino acids. CDR3 nucleotides: TGTGCTAGTGGTTTGTCAGGGGAGCATCAGCCCCAGCATTTT. This translates into CASGLSGEHQPQHF. Full variable domain (remainder filled in from reference TRBV12-5 and TRBJ1-5): DARVTQTPRHKVTEMGQEVTMRCQPILGHNTVFWYRQTMMQGLELLAYFRNRAPLDDSGMPKDRFSAEMPDATLATLKIQPSEPRDSAVYFCASGLSGEHQPQHFGDGTRLSIL.

The chain recombines TRBV7-8 with TRBJ2-7; weak D call: TRBD2 (6 bases). V lost 0 bases and J lost 2, with 11 bases in between. CDR3 size: 15 residues. Germline assignment: CDR1 SGHVS and CDR2 FQNEAQ. The CDR3 is CASSLARGGTYEQYF. CDR3 nucleotide sequence: TGTGCCAGCAGCTTAGCCCGGGGAGGTACCTACGAGCAGTACTTC.

This chain uses TRBV6-5 with TRBJ1-4; weak D call: TRBD1 (5 bases). This CDR3 comprises 15 residues. The germline V gene has CDR1 MNHEY and CDR2 SVGAGI. With 5 bases removed from V and 3 bases from J, the gap between germline ends came to 13 bases. CDR3 DNA: TGTGCCAGCAGTACCCACCGGGGCTCTAATGAAAAACTGTTTTTT. It translates to CASSTHRGSNEKLFF.

V gene TRBV4-2 combines with J gene TRBJ2-7; D uncertain. Germline V gene sequence: CDR1 LGHNA, CDR2 YNFKEQ. The CDR3 extends over 14 amino acids. V was shortened by 0 bases and J by 2 bases, with 8 bases between the two germline ends. The DNA of the CDR3 is TGTGCCAGCAGCCAAGAGATAGGTACCTACGAGCAGTACTTC. It codes for CASSQEIGTYEQYF.

V usage is TRBV5-8 and J usage is TRBJ2-7, with TRBD1 matching over 9 bases. Germline CDR1 is SGHTS and CDR2 is YDEGEE. The CDR3 sequence is 15 residues long. J was trimmed by 3 bases and V by 6 bases; bases with no gene match: 10. The CDR3 loop is CASNMDRGRSYEQYF. The CDR3 DNA sequence: TGTGCCAGCAATATGGACAGGGGTCGGAGCTACGAGCAGTACTTC.

The chain is built from TRBV5-1 and TRBJ1-5, with a weak D call TRBD1 (6 bases). The CDR3 sequence is 13 residues long. Germline V gene sequence: CDR1 SGHRS, CDR2 YFSETQ. V lost 5 bases and J 3 bases, leaving 9 bases between the germline ends. The CDR3 bases are TGCGCCAGCAGTGAGGGGGACAATCAGCCCCAGCATTTT. This gives the protein CASSEGDNQPQHF.

The V gene is TRBV7-8, the J gene TRBJ2-7; 8 bases line up with TRBD1. The CDR3 sequence is 14 residues long. Trimming took 0 bases from V and 3 from J; bases not matched to a gene: 1. Germline CDR1 is SGHVS and CDR2 is FQNEAQ. The CDR3 protein is CASSLATGGYEQYF. In DNA form, the CDR3 reads TGTGCCAGCAGCTTAGCAACAGGGGGCTACGAGCAGTACTTC.

V gene TRBV5-1 combines with J gene TRBJ1-1; tentatively, D is TRBD1 (5 bases). Trimming stripped 1 base from V and 6 bases from J, with 10 bases between. This CDR3 region has 13 residues. The germline gives CDR1 SGHRS, CDR2 YFSETQ. The CDR3 DNA is TGCGCCAGCAGCTTGTTATGGGGCGCTGAAGCTTTCTTT. Translated: CASSLLWGAEAFF. The full variable domain, rest sourced from reference TRBV5-1 and TRBJ1-1, is KAGVTQTPRYLIKTRGQQVTLSCSPISGHRSVSWYQQTPGQGLQFLFEYFSETQRNKGNFPGRFSGRQFSNSRSEMNVSTLELGDSALYLCASSLLWGAEAFFGQGTRLTVV.